The rows below give T cell receptor beta chains drawn from one sample of a study of a mutant IDH1 vaccine in newly diagnosed glioma. Using immunoSEQ multiplex PCR, the repertoire was profiled, and TCRdb retains in-frame clones only, with some absent. The sample yields 50,000 or so clones, about nine tenths seen once. Sequencing was performed on PBMCs, taken from a glioma patient treated with radiotherapy, temozolomide or both. The receptors shown here come from a man in his forties or fifties with glioma. Each CDR3 is given with its conserved first and last residue. The D gene is left open where the match is weak. Size is stated for part of the rows, as once, few or many counts, or as a class when the clone is expanded.

clone size: -
CDR3 length: 19
D gene: -
V gene: TRBV4-2
J gene: TRBJ2-1
CDR3 protein: CASSQKVVAAPNSYNEQFF
CDR3 DNA: TGTGCCAGCAGCCAAAAGGTTGTAGCGGCTCCAAATTCCTACAATGAGCAGTTCTTC

clone size: -
CDR3 length: 15
D gene: -
V gene: TRBV7-9
J gene: TRBJ1-2
CDR3 protein: CASSLVGRVNYGYTF
CDR3 DNA: TGTGCCAGCAGCTTAGTGGGCCGCGTTAACTATGGCTACACCTTC

clone size: -
CDR3 length: 12
D gene: -
V gene: TRBV4-2
J gene: TRBJ1-2
CDR3 protein: CASSQERKGYTF
CDR3 DNA: TGTGCCAGCAGCCAAGAACGCAAGGGCTACACCTTC

clone size: -
CDR3 length: 16
D gene: -
V gene: TRBV6-5
J gene: TRBJ2-3
CDR3 protein: CASSFTRRTSTDTQYF
CDR3 DNA: TGTGCCAGCAGTTTTACGAGGCGGACTAGCACAGATACGCAGTATTTT

clone size: once
CDR3 length: 12
D gene: -
V gene: TRBV7-8
J gene: TRBJ2-1
CDR3 protein: CASSSYSNEQFF
CDR3 DNA: TGTGCCAGCAGCTCCTACAGTAATGAGCAGTTCTTC

clone size: -
CDR3 length: 15
D gene: -
V gene: TRBV4-1
J gene: TRBJ1-3
CDR3 protein: CASSQDGGTGNTIYF
CDR3 DNA: TGCGCCAGCAGCCAAGATGGAGGTACTGGAAACACCATATATTTT

clone size: few
CDR3 length: 14
D gene: -
V gene: TRBV9
J gene: TRBJ1-4
CDR3 protein: CASSVGHYNEKLFF
CDR3 DNA: TGTGCCAGCAGCGTAGGCCACTATAATGAAAAACTGTTTTTT

clone size: -
CDR3 length: 15
D gene: -
V gene: TRBV7-8
J gene: TRBJ1-5
CDR3 protein: CASSPARTGNQPQHF
CDR3 DNA: TGTGCCAGCAGTCCAGCGAGGACAGGCAATCAGCCCCAGCATTTT

clone size: -
CDR3 length: 14
D gene: -
V gene: TRBV18
J gene: TRBJ2-2
CDR3 protein: CASSKRTDTGELFF
CDR3 DNA: TGTGCCAGCTCAAAACGGACAGACACCGGGGAGCTGTTTTTT

clone size: once
CDR3 length: 16
D gene: TRBD1
V gene: TRBV27
J gene: TRBJ1-2
CDR3 protein: CASSREGQGAGYGYTF
CDR3 DNA: TGTGCCAGCAGTAGAGAGGGCCAGGGGGCGGGCTATGGCTACACCTTC

clone size: -
CDR3 length: 13
D gene: -
V gene: TRBV28
J gene: TRBJ1-5
CDR3 protein: CASSSGTSGKEHF
CDR3 DNA: TGTGCCAGCAGCTCCGGGACGAGCGGAAAGGAGCATTTT

clone size: once
CDR3 length: 13
D gene: -
V gene: TRBV7-9
J gene: TRBJ1-3
CDR3 protein: CASSPPGVNTIYF
CDR3 DNA: TGTGCCAGCAGCCCCCCCGGGGTCAACACCATATATTTT

clone size: -
CDR3 length: 14
D gene: TRBD1
V gene: TRBV6-5
J gene: TRBJ1-2
CDR3 protein: CASQPGQGSYGYTF
CDR3 DNA: TGTGCCAGTCAGCCGGGACAGGGTTCGTATGGCTACACCTTC

clone size: once
CDR3 length: 14
D gene: -
V gene: TRBV6-5
J gene: TRBJ2-7
CDR3 protein: CASRWDTSSYEQYF
CDR3 DNA: TGTGCCAGCAGATGGGACACGAGCTCCTACGAGCAGTACTTC

clone size: -
CDR3 length: 16
D gene: TRBD2
V gene: TRBV5-1
J gene: TRBJ2-2
CDR3 protein: CASLILAGVVTGELFF
CDR3 DNA: TGCGCCAGCCTTATACTAGCGGGAGTAGTCACCGGGGAGCTGTTTTTT

clone size: -
CDR3 length: 19
D gene: TRBD1
V gene: TRBV18
J gene: TRBJ1-5
CDR3 protein: CASSRYEADRAYSNQPQHF
CDR3 DNA: TGTGCCAGCTCAAGGTATGAGGCCGACAGGGCCTACAGCAATCAGCCCCAGCATTTT

clone size: -
CDR3 length: 11
D gene: -
V gene: TRBV5-1
J gene: TRBJ2-1
CDR3 protein: CASRLGNEQFF
CDR3 DNA: TGCGCCAGCAGGCTCGGAAATGAGCAGTTCTTC

clone size: -
CDR3 length: 16
D gene: -
V gene: TRBV19
J gene: TRBJ2-1
CDR3 protein: CASSIQSMGHSPEQFF
CDR3 DNA: TGTGCCAGTAGTATTCAGAGTATGGGGCATTCCCCTGAGCAGTTCTTC

clone size: -
CDR3 length: 16
D gene: TRBD2
V gene: TRBV7-9
J gene: TRBJ2-3
CDR3 protein: CASSLAVTGGGDTQYF
CDR3 DNA: TGTGCCAGCAGCTTAGCGGTGACGGGAGGAGGAGATACGCAGTATTTT

clone size: -
CDR3 length: 15
D gene: -
V gene: TRBV4-1
J gene: TRBJ2-1
CDR3 protein: CASRNSESSYNEQFF
CDR3 DNA: TGCGCCAGCAGAAACAGCGAAAGCTCCTACAATGAGCAGTTCTTC

clone size: -
CDR3 length: 16
D gene: -
V gene: TRBV11-2
J gene: TRBJ2-1
CDR3 protein: CASSLDRDSHYNEQFF
CDR3 DNA: TGTGCCAGCAGCCTAGACCGGGACTCCCACTACAATGAGCAGTTCTTC

clone size: -
CDR3 length: 13
D gene: -
V gene: TRBV27
J gene: TRBJ1-1
CDR3 protein: CASRGLMNTEAFF
CDR3 DNA: TGTGCCAGTAGGGGACTCATGAACACTGAAGCTTTCTTT

clone size: -
CDR3 length: 14
D gene: -
V gene: TRBV12-5
J gene: TRBJ2-2
CDR3 protein: CASGLVPFPGELFF
CDR3 DNA: TGTGCTAGTGGTTTGGTCCCGTTCCCCGGGGAGCTGTTTTTT

clone size: -
CDR3 length: 12
D gene: -
V gene: TRBV5-1
J gene: TRBJ2-7
CDR3 protein: CASSFSSYEQYF
CDR3 DNA: TGCGCCAGCAGCTTCTCCTCCTACGAGCAGTACTTC